The T cell receptor beta chain under discussion was sequenced for a study of blood T cell repertoires in COVID-19. Study background: Material from acute and convalescent COVID-19 was sourced from the United States, Italy and Spain. T cells, B-cell-depleted T cells, or PBMCs supplied cDNA or gDNA.

A few counts support this clone. In the original analysis: Counts of nucleated cells, estimated from reference gene primer amplification, were obtained. The data were produced by immunoSEQ multiplex PCR, yet TCRdb's version contains in-frame clones alone and is incomplete. That table supplies the V and J calls and clone size; D and trimming were determined from the DNA. Found here are over 110,000 clones, about 80% of them singletons; the top ten hold less than 4.5%. V was shortened by 3 bases and J by 2 bases, with 11 bases between the two germline ends. This CDR3 is built from 14 residues. The germline CDR1 and CDR2 sequences are ENHRY and SYGVKD.

The chain recombines TRBV10-3 with TRBJ2-7, with D perhaps TRBD2 (6 bases). The TCR originated in a man aged 55-75 years with acute or convalescent COVID-19. The material sequenced was peripheral blood. The CDR3 bases are TGTGCCATCAGTGAAGGAGGGGCGACCTACGAGCAGTACTTC. Translating gives CAISEGGATYEQYF.